Shown below are 10 T cell receptor beta chains from a single sample sequenced in a study of cytomegalovirus exposure and HLA in healthy donors. The PCR made use of 60 Vbeta and 13 Jbeta primers. Method: immunoSEQ multiplex PCR; TCRdb's copy keeps in-frame clones and lacks some. The sample holds around 200,000 clones, roughly 84% seen once. What was sequenced was PBMCs. Receptor source: a girl aged 2 to 10 in good health and CMV-seropositive.

The chain combines TRBV9 with TRBJ1-1, with D perhaps matching TRBD1 (6 bases). The CDR3 contains 14 residues. Trimming left V 3 bases short and J 4 bases short, with 13 bases between. Germline-derived CDR1 and CDR2 are SGDLS and YYNGEE. CDR3 in DNA: TGTGCCAGCAGCGGAGGGACACCGGGCACTGAAGCTTTCTTT. This codes for CASSGGTPGTEAFF.

CDR3 protein: CSVTGMEGTEAFF. In DNA, the CDR3 is TGCAGCGTTACCGGGATGGAGGGCACTGAAGCTTTCTTT. The chain combines TRBV29-1 with TRBJ1-1, with D uncertain. Trimming removed 5 bases from V and 4 bases from J, with 14 bases in between. Per the germline V gene, CDR1 is SQVTM and CDR2 is ANQGSEA. The length of the CDR3 is 13 residues.

The chain has TRBV9 and TRBJ2-2, with no clear D. Germline assignment: CDR1 SGDLS and CDR2 YYNGEE. There are 15 residues in the CDR3. Deletions cut 1 base from V and 4 bases from J, with 11 bases between. CDR3 coding DNA: TGTGCCAGCAGCGTATCCTCCCCACTCACCGGGGAGCTGTTTTTT. Its protein is CASSVSSPLTGELFF.

The J gene is TRBJ1-2, the V gene TRBV28, with D possibly TRBD1 on 6 matching bases. Trimming pared 3 bases from V and 4 bases from J, leaving 15 bases between. The CDR3 has 15 residues. Germline V gene data show CDR1 as MDHEN and CDR2 as SYDVKM. CDR3 in DNA: TGTGCCAGCAGTTTGGGTGGGGGGGCGGGCTATGGCTACACCTTC. This sequence encodes CASSLGGGAGYGYTF.

The chain carries TRBV12-5 and TRBJ2-2; maybe TRBD2 (6 bases). Trimming removed 4 bases from V and 3 bases from J, with 12 bases in between. The CDR3 consists of 15 residues. Germline lookup yields CDR1 LGHNT and CDR2 FRNRAP. The CDR3 spells CASGWGVGDTGELFF. CDR3 bases: TGTGCTAGTGGTTGGGGGGTCGGGGACACCGGGGAGCTGTTTTTT.

The chain uses TRBV5-1 and TRBJ1-2; D remains ambiguous. Between the trimmed V and J ends, which lost 1 base and 8 bases, there was a span of 30 bases. Germline CDR1 reads SGHRS; CDR2 reads YFSETQ. This CDR3 contains 19 residues. In nucleotides, the CDR3 is TGCGCCAGCAGCTTGCCCGCCTGGTGGGTCAGGCTTCTACTCGAAGGCTACACCTTC. It translates to CASSLPAWWVRLLLEGYTF.

The genes are TRBV15 and TRBJ1-5; D call uncertain. Trimming removed 3 bases from V and 6 bases from J, with 9 bases in between. The germline gives CDR1 LNHNV, CDR2 YYDKDF (reference sequence). The CDR3 covers 13 residues. The CDR3 DNA is TGTGCCACCAGCAGTGGAAGCGCTCAGCCCCAGCATTTT. This sequence encodes CATSSGSAQPQHF.

The chain combines TRBV19 with TRBJ1-1, with TRBD1 identical over 9 bases. After removal of 2 bases from V and 5 bases from J, the junction contained 12 bases not matched to a gene. This CDR3 region has 17 residues. Germline CDR1 LNHDA, CDR2 SQIVND (reference sequence). The CDR3 DNA sequence: TGTGCCAGTAGTATAAGGGGGCGGGACAGGGTAGGAACTGAAGCTTTCTTT. Translated: CASSIRGRDRVGTEAFF.

Note on this clone: A read error may account for a junction end that differs from germline. This rearrangement joins TRBV7-7 to TRBJ2-3; D remains unclear. In germline, CDR1 is SSHAT, CDR2 FNYEAQ (reference sequence). There are 13 residues in the CDR3. Written as DNA, the CDR3 is TGTGCTAGCAGCTTTGGGCGCACAGATACGCAGTATTTT. As protein: CASSFGRTDTQYF.

The chain links TRBV5-4 to TRBJ1-1; possibly TRBD1 for D (5 bases). Looked up from germline, CDR1 is SGHNT and CDR2 is YYREEE (reference sequence). V gave up 0 bases and J gave up 1 base, with 10 bases separating them. This CDR3 is built from 15 residues. CDR3 bases: TGTGCCAGCAGCTTGGCGGTCAGGGAGAACACTGAAGCTTTCTTT. It codes for CASSLAVRENTEAFF.